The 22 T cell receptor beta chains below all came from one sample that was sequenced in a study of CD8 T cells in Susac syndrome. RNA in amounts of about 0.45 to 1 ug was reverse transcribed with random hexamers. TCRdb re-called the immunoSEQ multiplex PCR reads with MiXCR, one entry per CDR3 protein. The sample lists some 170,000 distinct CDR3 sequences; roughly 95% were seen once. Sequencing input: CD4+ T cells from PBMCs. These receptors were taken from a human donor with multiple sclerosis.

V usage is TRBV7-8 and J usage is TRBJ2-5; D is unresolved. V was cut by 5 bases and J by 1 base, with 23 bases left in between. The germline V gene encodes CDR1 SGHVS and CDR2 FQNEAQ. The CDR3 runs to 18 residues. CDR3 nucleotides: TGTGCCAGCAGCCCCGGCAGGTTGGGCGGAAGGTTCCAAGAGACCCAGTACTTC. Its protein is CASSPGRLGGRFQETQYF.

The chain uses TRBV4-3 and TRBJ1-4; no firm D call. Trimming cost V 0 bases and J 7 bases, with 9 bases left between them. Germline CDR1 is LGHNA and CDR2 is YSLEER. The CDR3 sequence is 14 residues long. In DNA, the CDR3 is TGCGCCAGCAGCCAAGATAGGTGGAGTGAAAAACTGTTTTTT. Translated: CASSQDRWSEKLFF.

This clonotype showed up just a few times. Here the CDR3 reads CASSDRGLEAFF. CDR3 bases: TGTGCCAGCTCAGACAGGGGGCTTGAAGCTTTCTTT. The gene calls are TRBV18 and TRBJ1-1; the match to TRBD1 covers 10 bases. Unmatched junction bases numbered 1, after V lost 5 bases and J lost 7 bases. The CDR3 is 12 residues long. The germline CDR1 and CDR2 sequences are KGHSH and LQKENI. The full variable domain, in which reference TRBV18 and TRBJ1-1 provide the parts outside the CDR3, is NAGVMQNPRHLVRRRGQEARLRCSPMKGHSHVYWYRQLPEEGLKFMVYLQKENIIDESGMPKERFSAEFPKEGPSILRIQQVVRGDSAAYFCASSDRGLEAFFGQGTRLTVV.

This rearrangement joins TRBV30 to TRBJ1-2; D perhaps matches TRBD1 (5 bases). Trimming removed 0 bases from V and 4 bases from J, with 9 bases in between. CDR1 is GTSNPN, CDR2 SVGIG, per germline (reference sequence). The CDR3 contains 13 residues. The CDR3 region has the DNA TGTGCCTGGAGTGTAAACGGGGCCTATGGCTACACCTTC. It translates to CAWSVNGAYGYTF.

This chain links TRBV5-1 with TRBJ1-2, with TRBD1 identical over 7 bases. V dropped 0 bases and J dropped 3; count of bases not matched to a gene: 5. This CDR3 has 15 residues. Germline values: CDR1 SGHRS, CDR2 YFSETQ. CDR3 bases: TGCGCCAGCAGCTTGGATGAGGGGGCGGACTATGGCTACACCTTC. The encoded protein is CASSLDEGADYGYTF. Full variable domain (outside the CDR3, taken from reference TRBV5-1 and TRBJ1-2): KAGVTQTPRYLIKTRGQQVTLSCSPISGHRSVSWYQQTPGQGLQFLFEYFSETQRNKGNFPGRFSGRQFSNSRSEMNVSTLELGDSALYLCASSLDEGADYGYTFGSGTRLTVV.

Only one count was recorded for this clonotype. The CDR3 reads CASIKREGVEAFF. CDR3 nucleotides: TGTGCCAGCATCAAAAGGGAGGGGGTTGAAGCTTTCTTT. The rearrangement joins TRBV6-2 or TRBV6-3 to TRBJ1-1; weak D call: TRBD1 (6 bases). V was cut by 7 bases and J by 7 bases, with 16 bases left in between. Germline V CDR1 and CDR2: MNHEY, SVGEGT. CDR3 size: 13 residues.

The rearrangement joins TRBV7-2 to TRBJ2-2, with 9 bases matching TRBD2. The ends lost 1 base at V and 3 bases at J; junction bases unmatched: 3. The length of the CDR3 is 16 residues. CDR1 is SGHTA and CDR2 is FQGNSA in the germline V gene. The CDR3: CASSLGLAAYTGELFF. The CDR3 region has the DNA TGTGCCAGCAGCTTAGGACTAGCGGCCTACACCGGGGAGCTGTTTTTT.

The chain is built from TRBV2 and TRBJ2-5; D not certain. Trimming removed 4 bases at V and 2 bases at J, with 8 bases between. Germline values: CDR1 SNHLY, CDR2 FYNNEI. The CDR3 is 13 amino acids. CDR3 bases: TGTGCCAGCAGTGTAACAAAGCAAGAGACCCAGTACTTC. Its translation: CASSVTKQETQYF.

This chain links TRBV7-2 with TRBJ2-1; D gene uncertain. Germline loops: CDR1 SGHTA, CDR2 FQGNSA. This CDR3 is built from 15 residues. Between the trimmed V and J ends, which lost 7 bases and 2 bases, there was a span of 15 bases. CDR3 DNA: TGTGCCAGCACCCTACTGGGTACTGCCTACAATGAGCAGTTCTTC. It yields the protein CASTLLGTAYNEQFF.

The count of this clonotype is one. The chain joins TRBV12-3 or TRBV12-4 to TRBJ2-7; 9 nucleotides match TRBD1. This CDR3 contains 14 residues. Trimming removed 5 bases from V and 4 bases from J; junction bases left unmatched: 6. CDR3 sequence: CASSPRDRVYEQYF. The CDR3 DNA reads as TGTGCCAGCAGTCCCCGGGACAGGGTGTACGAGCAGTACTTC.

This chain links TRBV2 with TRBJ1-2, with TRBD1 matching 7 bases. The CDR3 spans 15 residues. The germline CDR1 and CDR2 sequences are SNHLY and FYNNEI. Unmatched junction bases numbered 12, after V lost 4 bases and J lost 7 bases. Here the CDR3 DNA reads TGTGCCAGCAGTGTACAGGGGCCAGGGTTGGGTGGCTACACCTTC. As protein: CASSVQGPGLGGYTF. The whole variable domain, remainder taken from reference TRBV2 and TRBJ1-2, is EPEVTQTPSHQVTQMGQEVILRCVPISNHLYFYWYRQILGQKVEFLVSFYNNEISEKSEIFDDQFSVERPDGSNFTLKIRSTKLEDSAMYFCASSVQGPGLGGYTFGSGTRLTVV.

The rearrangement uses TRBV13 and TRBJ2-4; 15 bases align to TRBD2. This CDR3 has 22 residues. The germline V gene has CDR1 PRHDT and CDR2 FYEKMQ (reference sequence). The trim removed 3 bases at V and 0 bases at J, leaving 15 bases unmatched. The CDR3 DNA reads TGTGCCAGCAGCTTTAGGGGGGGACGCGGACTAGCGGGAGGGTTAGCCAAAAACATTCAGTACTTC. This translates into CASSFRGGRGLAGGLAKNIQYF.

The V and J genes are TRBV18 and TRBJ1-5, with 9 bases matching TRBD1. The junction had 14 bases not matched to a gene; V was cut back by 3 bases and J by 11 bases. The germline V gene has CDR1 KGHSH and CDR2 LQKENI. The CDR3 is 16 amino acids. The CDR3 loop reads CASSPETGGGFGTQHF. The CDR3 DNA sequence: TGTGCCAGCTCACCGGAGACAGGGGGAGGTTTCGGGACCCAGCATTTT. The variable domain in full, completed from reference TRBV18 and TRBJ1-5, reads NAGVMQNPRHLVRRRGQEARLRCSPMKGHSHVYWYRQLPEEGLKFMVYLQKENIIDESGMPKERFSAEFPKEGPSILRIQQVVRGDSAAYFCASSPETGGGFGTQHFGDGTRLSIL.

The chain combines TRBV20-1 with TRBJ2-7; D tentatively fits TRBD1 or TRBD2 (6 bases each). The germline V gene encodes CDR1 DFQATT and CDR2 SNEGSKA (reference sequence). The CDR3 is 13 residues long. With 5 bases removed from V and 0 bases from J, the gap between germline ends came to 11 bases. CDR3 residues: CSAWRGASYEQYF. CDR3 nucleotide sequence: TGCAGTGCTTGGAGGGGGGCCTCCTACGAGCAGTACTTC.

Written as DNA, the CDR3 is TGTGCCAGCAGTTACGCGGCGGACACTAACACTGAAGCTTTCTTT. Amino acid sequence: CASSYAADTNTEAFF. This rearrangement joins TRBV6-6 to TRBJ1-1; TRBD1 is a possible D gene (5 bases). V was clipped by 2 bases and J by 2 bases, with 12 bases between them. The CDR3 extends over 15 amino acids. The germline CDR1 and CDR2 sequences are MNHNY and SVGAGI (reference sequence).

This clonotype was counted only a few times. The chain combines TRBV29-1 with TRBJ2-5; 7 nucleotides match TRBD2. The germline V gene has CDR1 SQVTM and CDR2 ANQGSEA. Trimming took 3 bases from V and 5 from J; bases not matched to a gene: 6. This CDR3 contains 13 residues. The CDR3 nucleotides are TGCAGCGTTGAGGGCGGGAGTGCTGAGACCCAGTACTTC. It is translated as CSVEGGSAETQYF.

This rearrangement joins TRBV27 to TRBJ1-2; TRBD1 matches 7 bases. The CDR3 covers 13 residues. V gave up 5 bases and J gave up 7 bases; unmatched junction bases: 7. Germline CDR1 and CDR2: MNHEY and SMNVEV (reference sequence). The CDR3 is CASSDRARSGYTF. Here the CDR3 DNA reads TGTGCCAGCAGTGACAGGGCGCGGTCTGGCTACACCTTC.

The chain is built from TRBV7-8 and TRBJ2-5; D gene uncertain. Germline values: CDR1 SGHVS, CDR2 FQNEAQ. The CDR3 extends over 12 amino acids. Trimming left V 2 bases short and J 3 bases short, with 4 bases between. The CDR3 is CASSLREETQYF. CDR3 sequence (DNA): TGTGCCAGCAGCTTACGGGAAGAGACCCAGTACTTC.

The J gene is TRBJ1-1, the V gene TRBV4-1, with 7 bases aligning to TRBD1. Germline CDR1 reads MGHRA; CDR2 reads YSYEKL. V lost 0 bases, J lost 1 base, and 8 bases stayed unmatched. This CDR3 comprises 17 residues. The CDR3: CASSQETGSSSNTEAFF. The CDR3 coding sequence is TGCGCCAGCAGCCAAGAGACAGGGTCCAGCTCGAACACTGAAGCTTTCTTT.

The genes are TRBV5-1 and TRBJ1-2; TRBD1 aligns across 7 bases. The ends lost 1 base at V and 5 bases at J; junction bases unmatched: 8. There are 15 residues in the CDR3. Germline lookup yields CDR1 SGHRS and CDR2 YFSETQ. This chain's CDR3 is CASSLSGDRTYGYTF. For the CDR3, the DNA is TGCGCCAGCAGCTTGTCAGGGGACAGAACTTATGGCTACACCTTC.

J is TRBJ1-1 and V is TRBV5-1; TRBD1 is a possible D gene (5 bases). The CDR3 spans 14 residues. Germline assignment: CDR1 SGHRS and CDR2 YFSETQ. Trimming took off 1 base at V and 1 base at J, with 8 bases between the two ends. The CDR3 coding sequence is TGCGCCAGCAGCTTGCATGGGGCGAACACTGAAGCTTTCTTT. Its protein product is CASSLHGANTEAFF.

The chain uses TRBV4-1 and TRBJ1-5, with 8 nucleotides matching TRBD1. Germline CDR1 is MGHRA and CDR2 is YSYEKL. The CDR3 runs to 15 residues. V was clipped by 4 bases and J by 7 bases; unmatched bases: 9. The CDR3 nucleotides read TGCGCCAGCAGCCTCGGACAGGGTCTAGGACAGCCCCAGCATTTT. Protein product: CASSLGQGLGQPQHF.